This T cell receptor (beta chain) was identified during a study of OX40 agonist ivuxolimab in advanced cancers. A note on the overall study: The costimulatory receptor OX40 (CD134) was targeted by ivuxolimab, a fully human IgG2 agonistic monoclonal antibody. Intravenous ivuxolimab was administered to patients every 2 weeks at six dose levels: 0.01, 0.1, 0.3, 1.5, 3 and 10 mg/kg. Among the 50 to 55 dose-escalation patients, about 19 had hepatocellular carcinoma, roughly 15 melanoma, 9 renal cell carcinoma and 9 head and neck cancer. The dose-escalation cohort was roughly 80% male with a mean age of approximately 60 years, ranging from roughly 20 to 80. Patients were allowed to have had prior anti-PD-1, anti-PD-L1 or anti-CTLA-4 therapy, and around two fifths of the dose-escalation patients had been treated with checkpoint inhibitors. Partial responses occurred in three dose-escalation patients, of whom one had hepatocellular carcinoma and two had cutaneous melanoma. The purpose of peripheral TCRbeta sequencing was to test whether ivuxolimab changed TCR sequence diversity and led to clonal T-cell expansion. The paper describes the monotherapy dose-escalation part (N ≈ 51 patients) of the phase I trial of ivuxolimab. The paper's findings and limits, for the study overall: In partial responders in the 0.1-3.0 mg/kg groups, normalized peripheral clonal expansion was found to be among the lowest, especially among CD8+ T cells. At doses from 0.1 to 3.0 mg/kg, clonal expansion was seen in both CD4+ and CD8+ blood T cells between baseline and week 6. The antigen specificity of the peripheral T cells that underwent clonal expansion was not determined. After ivuxolimab, more expanded clones were found on average in CD8+ T cells than in CD4+ T cells. Low levels of normalized T-cell clonal expansion were also seen in some patients who did not respond.

Counted from cysteine to phenylalanine, this CDR3 has 15 amino acids. Of the read, only the CDR3 DNA is kept; its 45 bases are in frame from base 1. Relative to germline, V is missing 4 bases and J is missing 0 bases, with 1 base of the junction outside any gene match. The germline V gene gives CDR1 as SGHTA and CDR2 as FQGTGA. To sequence the TCRbeta CDR3 region, genomic DNA was isolated from the sorted cells. The immunoSEQ Assay was used to sequence the TCRbeta CDR3 regions. The immuneACCESS repertoire file appears here via TCRdb, limited to in-frame rearrangements. These files lack a portion of the clones; in checked studies, under half of the deficit traces to unresolved V genes, and the cause of the others is not known. Here the sample has roughly 70,000 clones; about nine tenths occur a single time. In total, the top ten clones hold approximately 0.32% of the sample. Patients with autoimmune disease history or receiving systemic immunosuppression were excluded from the trial. Peripheral blood for TCR sequencing was collected from all dose cohorts at baseline, on cycle 4 day 1, and on cycle 7 day 1. Samples were obtained from an open-label, multicenter, first-in-human phase I dose-escalation trial of ivuxolimab. The trial enrolled adults with locally advanced or metastatic head and neck squamous cell, hepatocellular, melanoma or renal cell carcinoma. CD4+ and CD8+ T cells were sorted separately from peripheral blood before TCR sequencing.

In the case of this clone: Its antigen target is currently unknown. Within one base of it there is no much larger clone, and no base qualities were kept.

Rearrangement joined TRBV7-3 to TRBJ1-1, with 11 middle bases fitting TRBD1. This receptor was taken from an adult with an advanced solid tumor such as melanoma, head and neck, liver or kidney cancer. Sequences were derived from CD4+ or CD8+ T cells sorted from blood, sampled in a trial of the OX40 agonist ivuxolimab. The CDR3 here reads CASSWDRGMNTEAFF. The sequenced DNA is TGTGCCAGCAGCTGGGACAGGGGGATGAACACTGAAGCTTTCTTT.